Listed below are T cell receptor beta chains from one sample, sequenced in a study of shared T cell receptors in the human thymus. Generated by immunoSEQ multiplex PCR, the TCRdb table keeps only in-frame clones and is missing some. The repertoire consists of some 660,000 clones, with approximately 89% occurring once and the leading ten covering approximately 0.0097%. The same data also went into a second study, on human thymus T cells.

The sequencing sample was made of thymocytes. The receptor source for this set is a boy in the first two years of life with a congenital heart defect. Each CDR3 is given with its conserved first and last residue. A D gene is named only where the DNA matches it firmly. For some rows the clone size is stated as once, few or many, or as a class when expanded; others skip it.

cdr3_nt cdr3_aa d_call j_call v_call clone_size
TGCGCCGTAACGGTTGGGGGCAGGGACTACGAGCAGTACTTC CAVTVGGRDYEQYF - TRBJ2-7 TRBV23-1 -
TGTGCCAGCGCTCAGGGGAGGGGTGAAGCTTTCTTT CASAQGRGEAFF - TRBJ1-1 TRBV18 -
TGCGCCAGCAGCTTGAGGGGGCGCAGGGGCCTACCGCGCACTGAAGCTTTCTTT CASSLRGRRGLPRTEAFF TRBD1 TRBJ1-1 TRBV5-1 -
TGCGCCAGCAGCTTGCGATACGGTTACGATAATTCACCCCTCCACTTT CASSLRYGYDNSPLHF - TRBJ1-6 TRBV5-1 once
TGTGCCAGCAGCGAAAAGCGACAGGGAGGTGATTACACTGAAGCTTTCTTT CASSEKRQGGDYTEAFF TRBD1 TRBJ1-1 TRBV25-1 -
TGTGCCAGCAGCTCCCGGACAGGGATTTACTACGAGCAGTACTTC CASSSRTGIYYEQYF TRBD1 TRBJ2-7 TRBV7-2 -
TGTGCCAGTAGTATTAAGGGACAGGGAGACTATGGCTACACCTTC CASSIKGQGDYGYTF TRBD1 TRBJ1-2 TRBV19 -
TGTGCCGGCAGCCCTGCGTCCTACGAGCAGTACTTC CAGSPASYEQYF - TRBJ2-7 TRBV28 once
TGTGCCACCAGCAGAGAAGCGGGTAGTCGGGAAGAGACCCAGTACTTC CATSREAGSREETQYF - TRBJ2-5 TRBV15 -
TGTGCCACCAGCAGAGATCTACCAAATACAACTAGCGGGATTAGCCCGGCCCACAATGAGCAGTTCTTC CATSRDLPNTTSGISPAHNEQFF TRBD2 TRBJ2-1 TRBV15 -
TGTGCCAGCAGTTTCACACGGGACAGGGGGCTAGGAGCTTTCTTT CASSFTRDRGLGAFF TRBD1 TRBJ1-1 TRBV6-6 once
TGTGCCAGCTCACCACTGGGGGACAGGGGCCTCACTAACTATGGCTACACCTTC CASSPLGDRGLTNYGYTF TRBD1 TRBJ1-2 TRBV18 -
TGTGCCAGCAGTCCCACTCCGACAGGGGGAACCGAAGCTTTCTTT CASSPTPTGGTEAFF TRBD1 TRBJ1-1 TRBV28 -
TGTGCCAGCAGTGGGACAGCCTCCTACGAGCAGTACTTC CASSGTASYEQYF TRBD1 TRBJ2-7 TRBV6-5 -
TGTGCCAGTAGTGTCTGGGGGGCAACTAATGAAAAACTGTTTTTT CASSVWGATNEKLFF - TRBJ1-4 TRBV19 few
TGTGCCAGCAGCACCCTTACAGCTTCCTACGAGCAGTACTTC CASSTLTASYEQYF - TRBJ2-7 TRBV4-2 -
TGTGCCAGCAGCCCCCAAGCAGTCCGCGGAGGGCCCTACGAGCAGTACTTC CASSPQAVRGGPYEQYF - TRBJ2-7 TRBV7-9 -
TGTGCCAGCAGCCCCGACACGGACTTTTCCTACAATGAGCAGTTCTTC CASSPDTDFSYNEQFF - TRBJ2-1 TRBV14 -
TGTGCCAGCTCACTTGGACAGGGGGCGTATTTTGAGACTAATGAAAAACTGTTTTTT CASSLGQGAYFETNEKLFF TRBD1 TRBJ1-4 TRBV18 -
TGTGCCAGCAGTTTAAGGAACAGTATGGCTAGCGGGAGTATCGCTTCTAGCACAGATACGCAGTATTTT CASSLRNSMASGSIASSTDTQYF TRBD2 TRBJ2-3 TRBV28 -
TGTGCCAGCGCCGCGGGCCACTCCTACGAGCAGTACTTC CASAAGHSYEQYF - TRBJ2-7 TRBV6-5 -
TGTGCCAGCGGGACCACAGGGATGGATACTGAAGCTTTCTTT CASGTTGMDTEAFF - TRBJ1-1 TRBV6-6 -
TGCGCCAGCAGCTTGGGGGGGGTTCTCGGCTATGGCTACACCTTC CASSLGGVLGYGYTF - TRBJ1-2 TRBV5-1 once
TGTGCCACCAGCAGAGTTGGGACAAACCGGGGACATGGCTACACCTTC CATSRVGTNRGHGYTF - TRBJ1-2 TRBV15 -
TGTGCCAGCAGTGATCCTAGCGGGGGGCCAGATACGCAGTATTTT CASSDPSGGPDTQYF TRBD2 TRBJ2-3 TRBV6-1 -
TGTGCCAGCAGTCCCCCGCCGAAACTAATGCAGACCTACGAGCAGTACTTC CASSPPPKLMQTYEQYF - TRBJ2-7 TRBV27 -
TGTGCCAGCAGCCTACGGGACTATCTTACCTACAATGAGCAGTTCTTC CASSLRDYLTYNEQFF TRBD2 TRBJ2-1 TRBV5-4 -
TGTGCCAGCACCAACCGGGGGACAGATAAAGAAAAACTGTTTTTT CASTNRGTDKEKLFF TRBD1 TRBJ1-4 TRBV6-5 -
TGCGCCAGCAGCCTGGGACAGGGTCGGCAGTTCTTC CASSLGQGRQFF TRBD1 TRBJ2-1 TRBV5-1 -
TGCGCCAGCCCCCCCGGTCCGGGTCTCTACAATGAGCAGTTCTTC CASPPGPGLYNEQFF - TRBJ2-1 TRBV10-2 once
TGTGCCAGCAGTACCGGACAATCGTTATCTTACGAGCAGTACTTC CASSTGQSLSYEQYF - TRBJ2-7 TRBV27 -
TGTGCCAGCAGCCTCAATAGGGGGGAGACCCAGTACTTC CASSLNRGETQYF - TRBJ2-5 TRBV5-6 -
TGTGCCAGCAGCTTGGGTGCAGGTTCCAACTATGGCTACACCTTC CASSLGAGSNYGYTF - TRBJ1-2 TRBV5-4 -
TGTGCCAGCAGGGAGGTCGGGGGACAGGTCGCCCAAGAGACCCAGTACTTC CASREVGGQVAQETQYF TRBD1 TRBJ2-5 TRBV6-4 -
TGCGCCAGCAGCCAAGAGGGGGACAGGGTAAATGAGCAGTTCTTC CASSQEGDRVNEQFF TRBD1 TRBJ2-1 TRBV4-1 -
TGCGCCAGCAGCCTCGGGACAGGCCGGGGGAACTACGAGCAGTACTTC CASSLGTGRGNYEQYF TRBD1 TRBJ2-7 TRBV4-1 -
TGCAGCGTTGTAAGGGACAGGGACCACGAGCAGTACTTC CSVVRDRDHEQYF TRBD1 TRBJ2-7 TRBV29-1 -
TGCGCCAGCAGCCACCGCCGGACAGCCAATGAGCAGTTCTTC CASSHRRTANEQFF - TRBJ2-1 TRBV4-1 -
TGTGCCAGCAGCTCGGGACAGGGCAATCAGCCCCAGCATTTT CASSSGQGNQPQHF TRBD1 TRBJ1-5 TRBV5-6 once
TGCGCCAGCAGCCACTTCCTAGCAGAAGATGAGCAGTTCTTC CASSHFLAEDEQFF - TRBJ2-1 TRBV4-3 -
TGTGCCAGCAGCGTGACAGGGAGTTCCTACGAGCAGTACTTC CASSVTGSSYEQYF TRBD1 TRBJ2-7 TRBV9 -
TGCGCCAGCAGCCAACGAGGGACAGGGGTCCCCCCTGATAATGAAGCTTTCTTT CASSQRGTGVPPDNEAFF TRBD1 TRBJ1-1 TRBV4-3 few
TGTGCCAGCAGCCTTGACAGGGGTGGGTACAATGAGCAGTTCTTC CASSLDRGGYNEQFF TRBD1 TRBJ2-1 TRBV27 -
TGTGCCACCAGCAGACAGATGAACACTGAAGCTTTCTTT CATSRQMNTEAFF - TRBJ1-1 TRBV15 once
TGTGCCAGTAGTATCGGTCGTAACACCGGGGAGCTGTTTTTT CASSIGRNTGELFF - TRBJ2-2 TRBV19 -
TGCGCCAGCAGCCAAGATAGTAGGGGCGGGGGTAATTCCCCCCTCCACTTT CASSQDSRGGGNSPLHF - TRBJ1-6 TRBV4-1 -
TGTGCCAGTAGTATCCCCGGGGTCTATGGCTACACCTTC CASSIPGVYGYTF - TRBJ1-2 TRBV19 -
TGCGCCAGCAGCCAAGATATGGGACTAGCGGGAGCGCGGGAGCAGTTCTTC CASSQDMGLAGAREQFF TRBD2 TRBJ2-1 TRBV4-3 -
TGTGCCAGCAGCCGTCAAGGCCCGCCTTCCCGGGACAACCAAGAGACCCAGTACTTC CASSRQGPPSRDNQETQYF - TRBJ2-5 TRBV7-9 -
TGTGCCAGCAGTGAACGGGCTACCGGGACAGGGGAATCAGCTTTCTTT CASSERATGTGESAFF TRBD1 TRBJ1-1 TRBV25-1 -
TGTGCCAGCTCTGACCGTCTACTAGCGTTCACCTCCTACGAGCAGTACTTC CASSDRLLAFTSYEQYF TRBD2 TRBJ2-7 TRBV18 few
TGCGCCAGCAGCTTTAACGGAGCGGGAGGCGGGGAGACCCAGTACTTC CASSFNGAGGGETQYF TRBD2 TRBJ2-5 TRBV5-1 once
TGTGCCACCAGCAGTTGGGGACAGAACACCGGGGAGCTGTTTTTT CATSSWGQNTGELFF - TRBJ2-2 TRBV15 -
TGTGCCACCAGCGACAACTACGAGCAGTACTTC CATSDNYEQYF - TRBJ2-7 TRBV15 -